Here is one TCR beta chain with its context. This clone was seen just once. Its antigen is still unknown. Base quality data are lacking; no much larger clone is found one base away. The immunoSEQ Assay was used to sequence TCRbeta CDR3 regions. After extraction, genomic DNA underwent amplification by bias-controlled multiplex PCR, followed by high-throughput sequencing. For the original study's pipeline: To quantify the absolute abundance of every unique TCRbeta CDR3 region, sequences were collapsed and filtered. T cell fraction was estimated by normalization of TCRbeta template counts to usable DNA, with usable DNA being measured through amplification of reference genes present in all nucleated cells. Repertoire TCRs were annotated as SARS-CoV-2-specific by exact matching of V gene, CDR3 amino acid sequence and J gene to a known reactive TCR set. MIRA supplied the reference SARS-CoV-2 TCR set, which was filtered for enrichment in COVID-19-positive ImmuneCODE repertoires so that public or cross-reactive TCRs were removed. Based on the MIRA antigens, annotated TCRs were further analysed at the level of specific ORF or position within ORF. Breadth was defined as the number of annotated unique rearrangements divided by the total number of unique productive rearrangements, and depth was defined as the summed frequency of the annotated unique rearrangements. Two-sided Wilcoxon rank-sum tests were used to compare TCR breadth between groups. Not all clones reach the TCRdb copy of this immuneACCESS table, which keeps in-frame sequences only. Checked studies attribute under half of the gap to unresolved V genes and leave the rest unexplained. V and J calls and clone size are given by that table; D and trimming were obtained from the DNA. The sample table records around 450,000 clones; around nine tenths of these occur just once. The top ten clonotypes cover 12% of the sample.

Compared with germline, V lacks 3 bases and J lacks 1 base; bases without a gene match: 6. The CDR3, cysteine through phenylalanine, is 15 amino acids long. CDR3 DNA only is kept here, 45 bases in frame from base 1. For CDR1 and CDR2, the germline V gene (reference sequence) lists MNHEY and SMNVEV. The data are from a study of Ad26.COV2.S vaccination and SARS-CoV-2 variants (dated by TCRdb to the early 2020s). Background for the entire study: Vaccine-arm donors came from COV1001, a multicentre, randomized, double-blind, placebo-controlled phase I-IIa trial of Ad26.COV2.S in healthy adults. Ad26.COV2.S was administered intramuscularly at 5 x 10^10 or 1 x 10^11 viral particles, either as a single shot or as two shots given 56 days apart. TCRbeta repertoire sequencing served as the tool for gauging how specific and how broad the SARS-CoV-2-reactive T cell receptors were following Ad26.COV2.S vaccination. The TCR-sequenced set comprised approximately 30 samples: some 20 Ad26.COV2.S vaccine recipients, 5 placebo recipients and 8 SARS-CoV-2 convalescent individuals. Trial participants were randomized into five groups of five, in which low-dose or high-dose Ad26.COV2.S was given once or twice, or placebo was given on both occasions. Blinding of investigators to trial group allocation was maintained during experiments and outcome assessment.

The sample's treatment or condition label, in plain terms: about 20 received Ad26.COV2.S at low or high dose, single or two shots; five or six received placebo; per-sample allocation not given. Repertoires of vaccine and placebo recipients were sequenced from samples collected on day 63 after the first injection. Cohort 1b enrolled some 25 adults aged 18-55 years at a single site in Boston, USA, between 29 July and 7 August 2020. Ad26.COV2.S was a replication-incompetent adenovirus type 26 vector that expressed a prefusion-stabilized SARS-CoV-2 spike protein derived from the original Wuhan strain. Overall results and qualifications from the work: The study lacked the statistical power to compare responses across vaccine doses or regimens. Vaccine and placebo recipients had similar non-spike TCR breadth, a finding consistent with the vaccine containing only spike. After vaccination, substantial breadth of spike-specific CD8+ and CD4+ T cell responses was reported. According to the authors, total T cell responses may have been underestimated by the TCR breadth and depth analyses. Ad26.COV2.S recipients had higher spike-specific TCR breadth than placebo recipients (P = 0.0014).

Source: peripheral blood, taken in a trial of Ad26.COV2.S vaccine versus placebo. Here the chain combines TRBV27 and TRBJ2-7; TRBD1 matches 7 bases in the middle. This TCR was recovered from a person aged 18-65 years who received the Ad26.COV2.S COVID-19 vaccine or a placebo. The nucleotides are TGTGCCAGCAGTTTTTCCGGGACAGAGTCCTACGAGCAGTACTTC. The translation is CASSFSGTESYEQYF.